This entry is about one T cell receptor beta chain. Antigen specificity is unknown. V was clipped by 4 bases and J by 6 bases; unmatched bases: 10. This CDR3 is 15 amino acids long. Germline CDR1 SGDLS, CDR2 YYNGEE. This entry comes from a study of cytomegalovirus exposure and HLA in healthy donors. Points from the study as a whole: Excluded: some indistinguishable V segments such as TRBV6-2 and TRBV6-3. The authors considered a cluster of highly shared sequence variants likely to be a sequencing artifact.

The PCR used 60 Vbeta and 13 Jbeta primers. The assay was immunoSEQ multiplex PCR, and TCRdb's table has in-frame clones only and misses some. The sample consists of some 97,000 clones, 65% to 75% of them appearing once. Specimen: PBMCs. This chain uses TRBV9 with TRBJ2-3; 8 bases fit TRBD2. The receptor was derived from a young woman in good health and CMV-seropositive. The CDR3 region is CASSPSGGPADTQYF. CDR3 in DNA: TGTGCCAGCAGCCCCTCGGGAGGGCCAGCGGATACGCAGTATTTT.